This T cell receptor beta chain comes out of a study of cytomegalovirus exposure and HLA in healthy donors. Study context: The same platform as the approximately 700 first-cohort repertoires was used for the 90 to 150 validation repertoires, a later analysis reported. Points from the study as a whole: For cytomegalovirus status, the classifier reportedly gave diagnoses with high specificity and sensitivity. The authors listed 164 TCR beta chains as cytomegalovirus-associated.

Sequencing was performed with immunoSEQ multiplex PCR; in TCRdb, only in-frame clones are kept and a portion is missing. Of 66,000 or so clones listed, around 97% are singletons. Trimming took 5 bases from V and 1 from J, leaving 20 bases between them. This CDR3 has 17 amino acids. Per the germline V gene, CDR1 is SGHDN and CDR2 is FVKESK. About this clone itself: Its antigen remains unidentified.

The donors belonged to the approximately 120-subject validation cohort, separate from the roughly 700-subject first cohort. V and J are TRBV14 and TRBJ1-1; weak D call: TRBD1 (5 bases). Sequenced input: PBMCs. The clonotype originates from a woman under 30 in good health and CMV-seropositive. The CDR3 region has the DNA TGTGCCAGCAGCTCAGCCTCTCACGGACATCGGAACACTGAAGCTTTCTTT. Protein product: CASSSASHGHRNTEAFF.